This T cell receptor (beta chain) comes out of a study of T cell repertoires in cytomegalovirus infection. Germline-derived CDR1 and CDR2 are MNHNY and SVGAGI (reference sequence). V shed 0 bases and J shed 2 bases, with 23 bases lying between them. This CDR3 has 19 amino acids. A remark on this clonotype: Its matching antigen is unknown.

TCRdb reanalysed the reads using MiXCR and keeps one entry per CDR3 protein. The sample comprises fewer than 950,000 distinct CDR3 sequences, 32% of which are singletons, and 9.5% to 15% rests with the top ten. The chain links TRBV6-6 to TRBJ2-7; possibly TRBD1 for D (6 bases). The clonotype comes from a human donor in good health (CMV status not recorded). Some clones in this sample may be carry-over from other donors' samples. This sample comprised cultured CD8+ T cells from PBMCs, obtained from culture after CMV antigen stimulation. The DNA of the CDR3 is TGTGCCAGCAGTTACTCGATAAGCAGGGGCCAAGAATCTACCTACGAGCAGTACGTC. Its translation: CASSYSISRGQESTYEQYV.